The 5 T cell receptor beta chains below come from one sample, sequenced in a study of cytomegalovirus exposure and HLA in healthy donors (TCRdb year 2017). Receptor amplification or capture employed the immunoSEQ multiplex PCR assay. For the multiplex PCR, a mixture combining 60 forward primers for TCR Vbeta segments and 13 reverse primers for TCR Jbeta segments was used. TCRdb provides this immuneACCESS table in a form limited to in-frame rearrangements. Some clones are lacking; in checked studies, under half of them reflect an unresolved V gene, and why the rest are absent is not known. Present in this sample are approximately 300,000 clones, 75% to 85% of which were seen just once. The ten top clones hold 0.3% of the sample. The specimen sequenced was PBMCs. These receptor sequences come from a girl aged 2 to 9 in good health and CMV-seronegative.

The V and J genes are TRBV7-9 and TRBJ2-7; D is perhaps TRBD1 (7 bases). Per germline, CDR1 SEHNR and CDR2 FQNEAQ (reference sequence). The V and J ends lost 5 bases and 5 bases respectively, with 25 bases between them. The CDR3 extends over 17 amino acids. The CDR3 protein is CASSQSGGGGNRNEQYF. CDR3 nucleotides: TGTGCCAGCAGCCAGTCCGGAGGGGGCGGGAATCGAAACGAGCAGTACTTC.

The V and J genes are TRBV30 and TRBJ2-1, with 8 bases aligning to TRBD2. CDR1 is GTSNPN and CDR2 is SVGIG in the germline V gene (reference sequence). Germline trimming cut 8 bases from V and 6 bases from J; bases unmatched to any gene: 6. The CDR3 is 12 residues long. The DNA of the CDR3 is TGTGCCGGCGGGGCGGGGGGCAATGAGCAGTTCTTC. Encoded protein: CAGGAGGNEQFF.

The rearrangement joins TRBV28 to TRBJ1-2; 8 nucleotides agree with TRBD1. CDR1 and CDR2 (germline): MDHEN, SYDVKM. V lost 5 bases, J lost 7 bases, and 15 bases stayed unmatched. CDR3 length: 16 amino acids. CDR3 DNA sequence: TGTGCCAGCAGTCCCCTGCCAGGGGGCGCGGATGGTGGCTACACCTTC. This gives the protein CASSPLPGGADGGYTF.

This chain joins TRBV11-2 and TRBJ2-1; TRBD2 matches 8 bases. The CDR3 loop spans 14 amino acids. Germline V lookup: CDR1 SGHAT, CDR2 FQNNGV. V gave up 5 bases and J gave up 6 bases; unmatched junction bases: 6. The CDR3 DNA follows: TGTGCCAGCAGCGTCTGGACTAGCCGCAATGAGCAGTTCTTC. This encodes CASSVWTSRNEQFF.

The rearrangement links TRBV9 to TRBJ1-2, with no clear D. CDR3 length: 14 amino acids. The V end lost 0 bases, the J end lost 2 bases, and 8 bases lay between the germline ends. Germline V lookup: CDR1 SGDLS, CDR2 YYNGEE. CDR3 loop: CASSVVPGNYGYTF. The CDR3 DNA sequence: TGTGCCAGCAGCGTAGTCCCGGGGAACTATGGCTACACCTTC.